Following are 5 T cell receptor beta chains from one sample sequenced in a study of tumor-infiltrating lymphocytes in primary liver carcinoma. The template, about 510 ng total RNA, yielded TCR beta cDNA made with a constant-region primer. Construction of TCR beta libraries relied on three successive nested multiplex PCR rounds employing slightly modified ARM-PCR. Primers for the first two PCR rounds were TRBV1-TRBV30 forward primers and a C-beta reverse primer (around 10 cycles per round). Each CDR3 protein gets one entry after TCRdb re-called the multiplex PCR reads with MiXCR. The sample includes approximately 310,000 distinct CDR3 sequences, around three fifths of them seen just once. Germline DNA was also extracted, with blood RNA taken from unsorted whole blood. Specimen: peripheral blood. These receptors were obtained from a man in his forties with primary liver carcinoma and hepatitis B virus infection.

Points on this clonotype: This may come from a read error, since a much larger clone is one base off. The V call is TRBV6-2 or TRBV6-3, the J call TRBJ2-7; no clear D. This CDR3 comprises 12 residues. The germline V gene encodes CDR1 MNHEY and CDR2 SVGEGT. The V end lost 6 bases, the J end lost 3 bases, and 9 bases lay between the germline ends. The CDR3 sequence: CASSHWDYEQYF. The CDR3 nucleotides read TGTGCCAGCAGCCACTGGGACTACGAGCAGTACTTC.

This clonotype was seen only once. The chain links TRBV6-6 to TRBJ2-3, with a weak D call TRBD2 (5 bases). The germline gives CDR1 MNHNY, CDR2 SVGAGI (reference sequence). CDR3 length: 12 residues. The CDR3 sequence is CDYTPEADTQYF. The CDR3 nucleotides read TGTGACTACACCCCGGAGGCAGATACGCAGTATTTT.

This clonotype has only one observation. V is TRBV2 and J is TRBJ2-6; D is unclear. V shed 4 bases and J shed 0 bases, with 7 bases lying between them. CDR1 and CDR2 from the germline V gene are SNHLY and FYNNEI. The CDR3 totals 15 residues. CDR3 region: CASSVFISGANVLTF. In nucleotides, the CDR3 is TGTGCCAGCAGTGTGTTTATCTCTGGGGCCAACGTCCTGACTTTC.

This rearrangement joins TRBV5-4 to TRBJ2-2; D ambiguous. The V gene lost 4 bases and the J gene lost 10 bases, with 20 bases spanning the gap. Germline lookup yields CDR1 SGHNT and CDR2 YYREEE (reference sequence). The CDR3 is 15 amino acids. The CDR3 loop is CASSRRTDGETELFF. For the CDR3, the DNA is TGTGCCAGCAGCCGGCGGACGGACGGCGAAACGGAGCTGTTTTTT. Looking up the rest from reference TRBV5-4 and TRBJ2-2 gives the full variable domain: ETGVTQSPTHLIKTRGQQVTLRCSSQSGHNTVSWYQQALGQGPQFIFQYYREEENGRGNFPPRFSGLQFPNYSSELNVNALELDDSALYLCASSRRTDGETELFFGEGSRLTVL.

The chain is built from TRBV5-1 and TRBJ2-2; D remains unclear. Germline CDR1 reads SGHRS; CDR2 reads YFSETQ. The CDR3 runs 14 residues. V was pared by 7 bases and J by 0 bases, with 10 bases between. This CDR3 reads CASSTDANTGELFF. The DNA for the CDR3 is TGCGCCAGCTCAACAGACGCGAACACCGGGGAGCTGTTTTTT.